Below, 20 T cell receptor beta chains from the same sample are listed, as sequenced in a study of blood T cell repertoires in COVID-19. Some clones are missing from TCRdb's copy, which holds only in-frame ones; the method was immunoSEQ multiplex PCR. The table records approximately 270,000 clones, 88% of them present only once. The sequenced sample consisted of peripheral blood. The source is a woman in her twenties or thirties with COVID-19, enrolled during active disease.

The V call is TRBV14, the J call TRBJ2-2; D might be TRBD1 (5 bases). Germline assignment: CDR1 SGHDN and CDR2 FVKESK. Trimming took off 4 bases at V and 8 bases at J, with 8 bases between the two ends. This CDR3 region has 12 residues. In DNA form, the CDR3 reads TGTGCCAGCAGCCGCAAGGGGGGGGAGCTGTTTTTT. Residues: CASSRKGGELFF.

The rearrangement uses TRBV7-8 and TRBJ2-7; 12 nucleotides align to TRBD2. This CDR3 has 15 amino acids. The germline CDR1 and CDR2 sequences are SGHVS and FQNEAQ. Losses at the gene ends were 5 bases for V and 5 bases for J; bases not matched to a gene: 7. The CDR3 loop reads CASSPRLAGEHEQYV. The DNA for the CDR3 is TGTGCCAGCAGCCCCCGACTAGCGGGAGAGCACGAGCAGTACGTC.

The rearrangement uses TRBV11-2 and TRBJ1-4, with 8 bases identical to TRBD1. The CDR3 loop spans 17 amino acids. V lost 5 bases and J lost 6; bases outside the gene matches: 14. Germline CDR1 SGHAT, CDR2 FQNNGV. The DNA for the CDR3 is TGTGCCAGCAGCCGGACAGGGTATTTCGGGAATTATGAAAAACTGTTTTTT. This sequence encodes CASSRTGYFGNYEKLFF. Full variable domain (remainder filled in from reference TRBV11-2 and TRBJ1-4): EAGVAQSPRYKIIEKRQSVAFWCNPISGHATLYWYQQILGQGPKLLIQFQNNGVVDDSQLPKDRFSAERLKGVDSTLKIQPAKLEDSAVYLCASSRTGYFGNYEKLFFGSGTQLSVL.

This chain uses TRBV10-1 with TRBJ1-4; tentatively, D is TRBD1 (5 bases). Germline assignment: CDR1 WNHNN and CDR2 SYGVQD (reference sequence). The CDR3 is made up of 15 amino acids. Between the trimmed V and J ends, which lost 0 bases and 8 bases, there was a span of 13 bases. DNA for the CDR3: TGCGCCAGCAGTGAGTCGTTAGGGGAGGACGAAAAACTGTTTTTT. Translating it yields CASSESLGEDEKLFF.

This chain joins TRBV7-2 and TRBJ2-7; 13 nucleotides agree with TRBD2. The CDR3 covers 18 residues. The germline gives CDR1 SGHTA, CDR2 FQGNSA. V lost 5 bases and J lost 2; bases outside the gene matches: 12. As DNA, the CDR3 is TGTGCCAGCAGCCTCTACGGTATGGGGACTAGCGGGACCTACGAGCAGTACGTC. Protein product: CASSLYGMGTSGTYEQYV.

The chain's CDR3 is CASSQDGLAGGRDEQFF. CDR3 coding DNA: TGCGCCAGCAGCCAAGATGGCCTAGCGGGAGGAAGGGATGAGCAGTTCTTC. V and J are TRBV4-3 and TRBJ2-1, with TRBD2 identical over 11 bases. V was pared by 0 bases and J by 8 bases, with 9 bases of the junction left unmatched. The CDR3 is made up of 17 amino acids. Germline loops: CDR1 LGHNA, CDR2 YSLEER.

The chain has TRBV9 and TRBJ1-2; 7 nucleotides match TRBD1. From germline, CDR1 is SGDLS and CDR2 YYNGEE. The CDR3 runs to 15 residues. J gave up 4 bases and V 3 bases, and 9 bases lay outside the gene matches. DNA for the CDR3: TGTGCCAGCAGCGGAACTCAGACAGGGACCTATGGCTACACCTTC. Residues: CASSGTQTGTYGYTF.

This chain uses TRBV21-1 with TRBJ2-2; the D call TRBD2 from the table was never checked on the DNA. TRBV21-1 is noted as a pseudogene. The CDR3 loop spans 21 amino acids. CDR3: CASSKRRTSGSVNGRTGELFF. The CDR3 region has the DNA TGTGCCAGCAGCAAAAGGAGGACTAGCGGGAGTGTTAATGGGCGGACCGGGGAGCTGTTTTTT.

V usage is TRBV7-2 and J usage is TRBJ2-1; 9 bases agree with TRBD2. Germline loops: CDR1 SGHTA, CDR2 FQGNSA. Unmatched junction bases numbered 6, after V lost 4 bases and J lost 2 bases. CDR3 length: 16 residues. CDR3 region: CASSSSSSGAYNEQFF. The CDR3 coding sequence is TGTGCCAGCAGCTCTTCCTCTAGCGGGGCCTACAATGAGCAGTTCTTC.

This clone was counted a few times. The V call is TRBV5-1, the J call TRBJ1-5, with D perhaps TRBD1 (6 bases). Germline CDR1 and CDR2: SGHRS and YFSETQ. Trimming stripped 4 bases from V and 0 bases from J, with 11 bases between. The CDR3 consists of 15 residues. The CDR3 spells CASSPGQSSNQPQHF. The CDR3 DNA is TGCGCCAGCAGCCCCGGACAGTCTAGCAATCAGCCCCAGCATTTT.

V is TRBV28 and J is TRBJ2-7; TRBD1 matches 9 bases. Looked up from germline, CDR1 is MDHEN and CDR2 is SYDVKM. The junction had 6 bases not matched to a gene; V was cut back by 6 bases and J by 0 bases. The CDR3 runs to 15 residues. CDR3 loop: CASRVDRGVSYEQYF. The DNA of the CDR3 is TGTGCCAGCAGAGTGGACAGGGGAGTCTCCTACGAGCAGTACTTC.

CDR3: CASKRDGGSTEAFF. DNA of the CDR3: TGCGCCAGCAAACGGGACGGGGGGAGCACTGAAGCTTTCTTT. This chain uses TRBV10-2 with TRBJ1-1, with a weak D call TRBD1 (5 bases). V was clipped by 7 bases and J by 4 bases, with 16 bases between them. This CDR3 contains 14 residues. The germline gives CDR1 WSHSY, CDR2 SAAADI.

This rearrangement joins TRBV29-1 to TRBJ1-1; the D gene is possibly TRBD1 (5 bases). The CDR3 totals 15 residues. CDR1 is SQVTM and CDR2 is ANQGSEA in the germline V gene. V shed 0 bases and J shed 1 base, with 12 bases lying between them. This CDR3 is CSVEDLGGPNTEAFF. The CDR3 nucleotides are TGCAGCGTTGAAGATCTCGGGGGTCCGAACACTGAAGCTTTCTTT.

This chain uses TRBV28 with TRBJ2-3; 9 bases match TRBD1. The J segment lost 7 bases and the V segment lost 9 bases, leaving 8 bases of the junction unmatched. The CDR3 covers 13 residues. Germline V gives CDR1 MDHEN, CDR2 SYDVKM. CDR3 in DNA: TGTGCCAGTGCCGGGACAGGGCGATATACGCAGTATTTT. This encodes CASAGTGRYTQYF.

The V gene is TRBV6-5, the J gene TRBJ2-7, with 11 bases fitting TRBD1. The CDR3 is 16 residues long. Germline CDR1 reads MNHEY; CDR2 reads SVGAGI. The V gene end was trimmed by 2 bases and the J gene end by 0 bases; junction bases not matched to a gene: 3. The CDR3 region has the DNA TGTGCCAGCAGTTACACTGGGACAGGGGGCTCCTACGAGCAGTACTTC. Protein: CASSYTGTGGSYEQYF.

J is TRBJ2-7 and V is TRBV11-3; the match to TRBD1 covers 12 bases. In germline, CDR1 is SGHNT, CDR2 YENEEA. After removal of 3 bases from V and 0 bases from J, the junction contained 0 bases not matched to a gene. The CDR3 is 15 amino acids. CDR3 loop: CASSLGQGASYEQYF. In DNA form, the CDR3 reads TGTGCCAGCAGCTTGGGACAGGGGGCCTCCTACGAGCAGTACTTC.

V is TRBV6-5 and J is TRBJ2-5, with a weak D call TRBD1 (6 bases). There are 13 residues in the CDR3. The germline gives CDR1 MNHEY, CDR2 SVGAGI. V was pared by 6 bases and J by 3 bases, with 11 bases between. CDR3 sequence: CASRGAGEETQYF. CDR3 coding DNA: TGTGCCAGCAGGGGGGCCGGGGAAGAGACCCAGTACTTC.

The chain carries TRBV2 and TRBJ2-4, with 7 bases lining up with TRBD2. Unmatched junction bases numbered 7, after V lost 2 bases and J lost 0 bases. Germline V lookup: CDR1 SNHLY, CDR2 FYNNEI. The CDR3 is 17 amino acids. DNA for the CDR3: TGTGCCAGCAGTGAACGCTGGGGGACTATAGCCAAAAACATTCAGTACTTC. It codes for CASSERWGTIAKNIQYF.

The chain combines TRBV2 with TRBJ2-2, with TRBD2 matching over 11 bases. In germline, CDR1 is SNHLY, CDR2 FYNNEI. After removal of 4 bases from V and 6 bases from J, the junction contained 4 bases not matched to a gene. The CDR3 length is 15 residues. The CDR3 protein is CASSALAGASGELFF. The CDR3 region has the DNA TGTGCCAGCAGTGCACTAGCGGGGGCGTCCGGGGAGCTGTTTTTT.

This rearrangement joins TRBV29-1 to TRBJ2-1, with D perhaps matching TRBD2 (6 bases). The V end was cut by 6 bases, the J end by 7 bases, with 19 bases between. CDR1 and CDR2 (germline): SQVTM, ANQGSEA. This CDR3 spans 14 amino acids. DNA for the CDR3: TGCAGCGTCAGTGGGGCGGGGTCTCGTAATGAGCAGTTCTTC. Translated: CSVSGAGSRNEQFF.